These T cell receptor beta chains were read from a single sample in a study of shared clonotypes between healthy human individuals. This table comes from immunoSEQ multiplex PCR, and its TCRdb copy is limited to in-frame clones, with some not included. The table lists over 950,000 clones, approximately 80% of them singletons, with roughly 0.9% in the top ten. The specimen sequenced was memory CD4+ T cells from PBMCs. Receptor source: a young man in good health. Some clones in this sample may be carry-over from other donors' samples. The CDR3 runs from the conserved cysteine through the conserved F or W. A D gene is named only where the DNA matches it firmly. Size is stated for part of the rows, as once, few or many counts, or as a class when the clone is expanded.

d_call,v_call,clone_size,j_call,cdr3_nt,cdr3_aa
TRBD1,TRBV29-1,.,TRBJ1-4,TGCAGCGTAAGGACCGGGACAGGGGGTGAAAAACTGTTTTTT,CSVRTGTGGEKLFF
.,TRBV5-6,.,TRBJ2-1,TGTGCCAGCGGGAAGCAGAACTACAATGAGCAGTTCTTC,CASGKQNYNEQFF
.,TRBV5-6,.,TRBJ2-1,TGTGCCAGCAGCGCGATAACCCAAACGAGCTCCTACAATGAGCAGTTCTTC,CASSAITQTSSYNEQFF
TRBD2,TRBV14,.,TRBJ2-1,TGTGCCAGCAGCCAGGGTACTAGCGGGAGGGGCTCCTACAATGAGCAGTTCTTC,CASSQGTSGRGSYNEQFF
.,TRBV28,.,TRBJ1-5,TGTGCCAGCAGTCTCCCAGCAGACTATCAGCCCCAGCATTTT,CASSLPADYQPQHF
.,TRBV2,.,TRBJ2-3,TGTGCCAGCATCGCCACAGATACGCAGTATTTT,CASIATDTQYF
.,TRBV5-4,.,TRBJ1-2,TGTGCCAGCAGTTCTATCAGGGGTTCGGGGGACTATGGCTACACCTTC,CASSSIRGSGDYGYTF
TRBD1,TRBV5-1,.,TRBJ1-4,TGCGCCAGCAGCTCCGGGACAGTAAGAGAAAAACTGTTTTTT,CASSSGTVREKLFF
.,TRBV9,.,TRBJ2-3,TGTGCCAGCAGCGGGACTAGCACAGATACGCAGTATTTT,CASSGTSTDTQYF
TRBD2,TRBV27,.,TRBJ2-3,TGTGCCAGCAGTTTCACTCCTAGCGGGAGTACAGATACGCAGTATTTT,CASSFTPSGSTDTQYF
TRBD1,TRBV5-6,.,TRBJ1-5,TGTGCCAGCAGCTTGAACAGGGGAGTTCAGCCCCAGCATTTT,CASSLNRGVQPQHF
TRBD1,TRBV28,once,TRBJ1-1,TGTGCCAGCAGTTTGGGACAGGCCGGAAGGGCTTTCTTT,CASSLGQAGRAFF
.,TRBV5-1,.,TRBJ2-5,TGCGCCAGCAGCCAAGGACCACAAGAGACCCAGTACTTC,CASSQGPQETQYF
.,TRBV6-1,.,TRBJ1-3,TGTGCCAGCAGTGACGGGGGTACTGACACCATATATTTT,CASSDGGTDTIYF